This passage covers 30 T cell receptor beta chains from one sample sequenced in a study of blood T cell repertoires in COVID-19 (dated by TCRdb to the early 2020s). Library prep was done by the immunoSEQ multiplex PCR assay. TCRdb holds this immuneACCESS table with in-frame rearrangements only. Some clones are missing; in checked studies, unresolved V genes explain under half, and the rest has no known cause. The sample table holds 200,000 to 300,000 clones, of which approximately 85% were seen once. In total, the top ten clones hold roughly 4.6% of the sample. Material: peripheral blood. Receptors were obtained from a man aged 50-60 years with COVID-19, enrolled during active disease.

This chain links TRBV19 with TRBJ2-5; 11 bases align to TRBD1. Looked up from germline, CDR1 is LNHDA and CDR2 is SQIVND (reference sequence). After removal of 3 bases from V and 7 bases from J, the junction contained 4 bases not matched to a gene. This CDR3 has 14 amino acids. In DNA, the CDR3 is TGTGCCAGTAGTATCTACGGACAGGGGGCGACCCAGTACTTC. Its translation: CASSIYGQGATQYF.

This chain connects TRBV19 to TRBJ1-2; no clear D. Germline loops: CDR1 LNHDA, CDR2 SQIVND (reference sequence). Between the trimmed V and J ends, which lost 1 base and 6 bases, there was a span of 15 bases. The CDR3 runs to 15 residues. DNA of the CDR3: TGTGCCAGTAGTATAGGTCCAGGCCTGATGGATGGCTACACCTTC. It translates to CASSIGPGLMDGYTF.

This clone was seen a few times. This chain links TRBV5-8 with TRBJ1-2; possible D gene TRBD1, 6 bases. Germline CDR1 and CDR2: SGHTS and YDEGEE. The CDR3 has 16 residues. The ends were cut back, 2 bases at V and 4 bases at J, with 18 bases in the middle. Written as DNA, the CDR3 is TGTGCCAGCAGCTTCGGACAGTCCCTGGCCCCCTATGGCTACACCTTC. Translation gives CASSFGQSLAPYGYTF.

The rearrangement joins TRBV18 to TRBJ2-6; 8 bases match TRBD2. After removal of 4 bases from V and 0 bases from J, the junction contained 11 bases not matched to a gene. CDR1 and CDR2 (germline): KGHSH, LQKENI. The CDR3 consists of 19 residues. The CDR3 coding sequence is TGTGCCAGCTCACATGTCTGGGCGGGGGGCCCCTCTGGGGCCAACGTCCTGACTTTC. Translating gives CASSHVWAGGPSGANVLTF.

This sequence joins TRBV6-5 and TRBJ2-5; D not certain. Trimming cost V 6 bases and J 1 base, with 12 bases left between them. The CDR3 sequence is 14 residues long. Germline CDR1 reads MNHEY; CDR2 reads SVGAGI. This CDR3 reads CASRSPGIQETQYF. The CDR3 nucleotides are TGTGCCAGCAGGTCGCCAGGAATCCAAGAGACCCAGTACTTC.

This chain uses TRBV6-2 or TRBV6-3 with TRBJ2-5, with 9 bases fitting TRBD2. Unmatched junction bases numbered 11, after V lost 4 bases and J lost 5 bases. The CDR3 runs 16 residues. Germline V gene data show CDR1 as MNHEY and CDR2 as SVGEGT. The CDR3 region is CASSLVAGGAEETQYF. In DNA form, the CDR3 reads TGTGCCAGCAGTTTGGTGGCGGGGGGGGCGGAGGAGACCCAGTACTTC.

The genes are TRBV5-4 and TRBJ1-2, with 7 bases identical to TRBD1. CDR3 size: 15 residues. Germline lookup yields CDR1 SGHNT and CDR2 YYREEE (reference sequence). J was trimmed by 3 bases and V by 1 base; bases with no gene match: 6. CDR3 DNA: TGTGCCAGCAGCTTGCTCAACAGGGGAGACTATGGCTACACCTTC. It yields the protein CASSLLNRGDYGYTF.

This sequence joins TRBV6-6 and TRBJ1-5; 7 bases align to TRBD1. The germline CDR1 and CDR2 sequences are MNHNY and SVGAGI (reference sequence). The CDR3 consists of 15 residues. V dropped 0 bases and J dropped 3; count of bases not matched to a gene: 2. CDR3 sequence: CASSYSGTDNQPQHF. DNA for the CDR3: TGTGCCAGCAGTTACTCCGGGACAGACAATCAGCCCCAGCATTTT.

The chain has TRBV5-1 and TRBJ2-1; D possibly corresponds to TRBD2 (6 bases). CDR1 and CDR2 (germline): SGHRS, YFSETQ. This CDR3 has 15 amino acids. Trimming stripped 3 bases from V and 4 bases from J, with 14 bases between. CDR3 protein: CASSSTGGEYNEQFF. Written as DNA, the CDR3 is TGCGCCAGCAGCTCTACGGGCGGGGAATACAATGAGCAGTTCTTC.

This clone was observed at least ten times. The same CDR3 also results from other DNA sequences found in this sample. The chain combines TRBV2 with TRBJ1-4; TRBD1 agrees at 7 bases. The CDR3 has 14 residues. Germline V CDR1 and CDR2: SNHLY, FYNNEI. The V and J ends lost 6 bases and 2 bases, in that order; junction bases with no gene match: 3. The DNA of the CDR3 is TGTGCCAGCAGCGCAGGGGGGACTAATGAAAAACTGTTTTTT. The encoded protein is CASSAGGTNEKLFF.

This clone was detected only a few times. This chain uses TRBV27 with TRBJ1-6, with 10 bases lining up with TRBD1. V trimming: 3 bases; J trimming: 12 bases; junction bases outside the gene matches: 11. The germline V gene has CDR1 MNHEY and CDR2 SMNVEV (reference sequence). The CDR3 is made up of 16 amino acids. This chain's CDR3 is CASSLTGTGVRLPLHF. The CDR3 coding sequence is TGTGCCAGCAGTTTGACCGGGACAGGGGTACGTTTACCCCTCCACTTT.

The V and J genes are TRBV6-5 and TRBJ1-2, with D unclear. There are 11 residues in the CDR3. From germline, CDR1 is MNHEY and CDR2 SVGAGI. Trimming took 7 bases from V and 4 from J, leaving 7 bases between them. CDR3 DNA: TGTGCCAGCAACAGTATCTATGGCTACACCTTC. Its protein product is CASNSIYGYTF.

The chain employs TRBV2 and TRBJ1-2; D remains ambiguous. V lost 4 bases and J lost 0, with 12 bases in between. This CDR3 is 15 amino acids long. Germline V lookup: CDR1 SNHLY, CDR2 FYNNEI. The chain's CDR3 is CASSGAGRANYGYTF. In DNA form, the CDR3 reads TGTGCCAGCAGTGGGGCGGGGAGGGCTAACTATGGCTACACCTTC.

The chain joins TRBV9 to TRBJ2-2; D is possibly TRBD2 (6 bases). The V end lost 4 bases, the J end lost 6 bases, and 10 bases lay between the germline ends. Germline loops: CDR1 SGDLS, CDR2 YYNGEE. The CDR3 has 13 residues. CDR3 sequence: CASSSRRAGELFF. CDR3 DNA: TGTGCCAGCAGCTCAAGGAGGGCCGGGGAGCTGTTTTTT.

The chain is built from TRBV6-5 and TRBJ1-2; 7 bases match TRBD1. CDR1 is MNHEY, CDR2 SVGAGI, per germline. The CDR3 loop spans 13 amino acids. V dropped 7 bases and J dropped 5; count of bases not matched to a gene: 7. CDR3 DNA sequence: TGTGCCAGCAAGAGGGACAGCCTTTATGGCTACACCTTC. It is translated as CASKRDSLYGYTF.

The chain couples TRBV7-3 to TRBJ2-2, with 7 nucleotides matching TRBD1. The CDR3 runs to 16 residues. Per the germline V gene, CDR1 is SGHTA and CDR2 is FQGTGA. V shed 5 bases, J shed 4 bases, and the junction held 10 bases outside the gene matches. CDR3 in DNA: TGTGCCAGCAGCACAACCGGGACAGACTTCACCGGGGAGCTGTTTTTT. This gives the protein CASSTTGTDFTGELFF.

The V call is TRBV30, the J call TRBJ1-1; 8 bases line up with TRBD1. Trimming cost V 0 bases and J 11 bases; bases outside gene matches: 5. This CDR3 spans 12 amino acids. Germline-derived CDR1 and CDR2 are GTSNPN and SVGIG (reference sequence). In DNA, the CDR3 is TGTGCCTGGAGTGTTGCGACAGGGGTTGCTTTCTTT. The encoded protein is CAWSVATGVAFF.

This chain joins TRBV19 and TRBJ1-6, with D tentatively TRBD1 (5 bases). Germline-derived CDR1 and CDR2 are LNHDA and SQIVND (reference sequence). V gave up 3 bases and J gave up 5 bases, with 11 bases separating them. The CDR3 runs 15 residues. CDR3 coding DNA: TGTGCCAGTAGTATTTCCGGGGGTCATAATTCACCCCTCCACTTT. The encoded protein is CASSISGGHNSPLHF.

This chain joins TRBV7-8 and TRBJ1-4, with 7 bases lining up with TRBD1. The CDR3 is 16 amino acids. The germline gives CDR1 SGHVS, CDR2 FQNEAQ. The ends lost 4 bases at V and 2 bases at J; junction bases unmatched: 7. CDR3: CASSSGGTATNEKLFF. The CDR3 nucleotides are TGTGCCAGCAGCTCGGGGGGGACAGCTACTAATGAAAAACTGTTTTTT.

This clone was observed once. This chain connects TRBV11-3 to TRBJ1-1; a weak D match, TRBD1 (5 bases). The CDR3 length is 14 residues. CDR1 and CDR2 from the germline V gene are SGHNT and YENEEA. Deletions cut 6 bases from V and 8 bases from J, with 19 bases between. The CDR3 DNA reads TGTGCCAGCAGGGCTGAGACGGGCAGGGAAGAAGCTTTCTTT. This translates into CASRAETGREEAFF.

This rearrangement joins TRBV19 to TRBJ2-1; the D gene is possibly TRBD1 (6 bases). V dropped 5 bases and J dropped 7 bases, with 15 bases sitting between them. The CDR3 length is 14 residues. Germline assignment: CDR1 LNHDA and CDR2 SQIVND (reference sequence). The DNA of the CDR3 is TGTGCCAGTAGTGGTCGGGACAATCAGAATGAGCAGTTCTTC. Translating gives CASSGRDNQNEQFF.

The gene calls are TRBV30 and TRBJ1-1; TRBD1 agrees at 7 bases. Germline V lookup: CDR1 GTSNPN, CDR2 SVGIG (reference sequence). V lost 0 bases and J lost 4; bases outside the gene matches: 5. This CDR3 is built from 14 residues. The CDR3 nucleotides are TGTGCCTGGAGTGTCTTACAGGGGCGCACTGAAGCTTTCTTT. It specifies CAWSVLQGRTEAFF.

This clone was counted a single time. This chain joins TRBV15 and TRBJ1-2; D remains unclear. In germline, CDR1 is LNHNV, CDR2 YYDKDF (reference sequence). CDR3 length: 15 amino acids. The V and J ends lost 1 base and 6 bases respectively, with 15 bases between them. The CDR3 nucleotides read TGTGCCACCAGCAGAGCGCAGAGACTCCCAGATGGCTACACCTTC. The encoded protein is CATSRAQRLPDGYTF.

The chain combines TRBV19 with TRBJ1-1, with D uncertain. Between the trimmed V and J ends, which lost 8 bases and 0 bases, there was a span of 10 bases. CDR1 and CDR2 (germline): LNHDA, SQIVND (reference sequence). This CDR3 is built from 13 residues. Here the CDR3 reads CASRLNLNTEAFF. The DNA of the CDR3 is TGTGCCAGTCGACTTAACTTGAACACTGAAGCTTTCTTT.

The chain employs TRBV28 and TRBJ2-7; D not certain. Germline V CDR1 and CDR2: MDHEN, SYDVKM. The CDR3 sequence is 16 residues long. Trimming took off 5 bases at V and 0 bases at J, with 17 bases between the two ends. The CDR3 sequence is CASSSPTGLYSYEQYF. The CDR3 DNA is TGTGCCAGCAGTAGCCCCACGGGTCTCTACTCCTACGAGCAGTACTTC. Looking up the rest from reference TRBV28 and TRBJ2-7 gives the full variable domain: DVKVTQSSRYLVKRTGEKVFLECVQDMDHENMFWYRQDPGLGLRLIYFSYDVKMKEKGDIPEGYSVSREKKERFSLILESASTNQTSMYLCASSSPTGLYSYEQYFGPGTRLTVT.

To note about this clone: Other nucleotide sequences from this sample produce the same CDR3. This sequence joins TRBV14 and TRBJ1-2, with D possibly TRBD1 on 5 matching bases. Germline values: CDR1 SGHDN, CDR2 FVKESK. The CDR3 extends over 12 amino acids. V was trimmed by 1 base and J by 5 bases, leaving 5 bases between them. The CDR3 DNA reads as TGTGCCAGCAGCCAAGCAGGGTATGGCTACACCTTC. This gives the protein CASSQAGYGYTF. Together with reference TRBV14 and TRBJ1-2, the CDR3 gives the full variable domain: EAGVTQFPSHSVIEKGQTVTLRCDPISGHDNLYWYRRVMGKEIKFLLHFVKESKQDESGMPNNRFLAERTGGTYSTLKVQPAELEDSGVYFCASSQAGYGYTFGSGTRLTVV.

The chain employs TRBV4-3 and TRBJ1-6; 10 positions match TRBD1. Per the germline V gene, CDR1 is LGHNA and CDR2 is YSLEER. CDR3 length equals 17 residues. Unmatched junction bases numbered 8, after V lost 0 bases and J lost 9 bases. In DNA form, the CDR3 reads TGCGCCAGCAGCCAAGATCTACCCGGACAGGGGGTTTCACCCCTCCACTTT. This gives the protein CASSQDLPGQGVSPLHF.

This clone appeared a few times. J is TRBJ2-3 and V is TRBV5-1; no firm D call. Germline V gene data show CDR1 as SGHRS and CDR2 as YFSETQ. V shed 4 bases and J shed 2 bases, with 8 bases lying between them. This CDR3 comprises 13 residues. The CDR3 DNA is TGCGCCAGCAGCGCCGGGTTCACAGATACGCAGTATTTT. This codes for CASSAGFTDTQYF.

The chain recombines TRBV11-2 with TRBJ2-7; 7 bases are shared with TRBD1. This CDR3 region has 14 residues. The ends lost 4 bases at V and 6 bases at J; junction bases unmatched: 9. Looked up from germline, CDR1 is SGHAT and CDR2 is FQNNGV. CDR3 in DNA: TGTGCCAGCAGCTATGGCGACAGGGTGATCGAGCAGTACTTC. It translates to CASSYGDRVIEQYF.

The chain is built from TRBV5-1 and TRBJ2-1; D ambiguous. The germline CDR1 and CDR2 sequences are SGHRS and YFSETQ. The ends were cut back, 0 bases at V and 10 bases at J, with 11 bases in the middle. This CDR3 comprises 13 residues. The CDR3 is CASSLVLAPEQFF. The DNA for the CDR3 is TGCGCCAGCAGCTTGGTTTTAGCCCCAGAGCAGTTCTTC.